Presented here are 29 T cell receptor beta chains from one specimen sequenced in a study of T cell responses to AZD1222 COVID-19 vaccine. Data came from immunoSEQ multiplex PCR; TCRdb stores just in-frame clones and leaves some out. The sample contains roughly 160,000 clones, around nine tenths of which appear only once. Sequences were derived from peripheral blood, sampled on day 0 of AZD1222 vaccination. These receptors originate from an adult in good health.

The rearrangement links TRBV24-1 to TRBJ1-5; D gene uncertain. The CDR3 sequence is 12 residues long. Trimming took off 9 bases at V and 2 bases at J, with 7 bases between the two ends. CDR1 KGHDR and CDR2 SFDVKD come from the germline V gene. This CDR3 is CATFGRNQPQHF. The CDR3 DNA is TGTGCCACCTTTGGCCGCAATCAGCCCCAGCATTTT.

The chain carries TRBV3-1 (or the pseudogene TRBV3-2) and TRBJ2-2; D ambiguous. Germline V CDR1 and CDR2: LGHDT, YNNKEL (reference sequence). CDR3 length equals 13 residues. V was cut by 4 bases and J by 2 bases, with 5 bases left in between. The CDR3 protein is CASSRTNTGELFF. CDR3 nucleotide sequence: TGTGCCAGCAGCCGAACTAACACCGGGGAGCTGTTTTTT.

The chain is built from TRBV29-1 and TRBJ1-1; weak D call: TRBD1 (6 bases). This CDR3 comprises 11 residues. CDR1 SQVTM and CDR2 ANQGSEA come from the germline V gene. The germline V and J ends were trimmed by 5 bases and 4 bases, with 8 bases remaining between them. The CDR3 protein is CSVLDSTEAFF. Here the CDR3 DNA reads TGCAGCGTTCTGGACAGCACTGAAGCTTTCTTT.

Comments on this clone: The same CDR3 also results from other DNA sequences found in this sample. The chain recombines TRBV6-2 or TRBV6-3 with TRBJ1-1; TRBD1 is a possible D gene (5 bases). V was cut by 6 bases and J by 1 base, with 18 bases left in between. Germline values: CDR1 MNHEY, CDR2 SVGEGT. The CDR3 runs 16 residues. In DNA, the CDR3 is TGTGCCAGCAGCCCCAGAAGGGGTGGGGGGAACACTGAAGCTTTCTTT. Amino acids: CASSPRRGGGNTEAFF.

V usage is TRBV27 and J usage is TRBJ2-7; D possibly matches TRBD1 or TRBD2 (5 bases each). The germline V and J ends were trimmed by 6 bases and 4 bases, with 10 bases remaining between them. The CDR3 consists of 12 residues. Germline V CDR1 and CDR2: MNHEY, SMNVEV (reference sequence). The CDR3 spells CASSPGAYEQYF. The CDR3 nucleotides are TGTGCCAGCAGCCCCGGGGCGTACGAGCAGTACTTC.

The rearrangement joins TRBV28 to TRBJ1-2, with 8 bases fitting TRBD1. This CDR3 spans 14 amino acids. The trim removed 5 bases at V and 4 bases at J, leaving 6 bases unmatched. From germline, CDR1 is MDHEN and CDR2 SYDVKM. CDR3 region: CASSPGTGIYGYTF. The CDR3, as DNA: TGTGCCAGCAGTCCCGGGACAGGAATCTATGGCTACACCTTC.

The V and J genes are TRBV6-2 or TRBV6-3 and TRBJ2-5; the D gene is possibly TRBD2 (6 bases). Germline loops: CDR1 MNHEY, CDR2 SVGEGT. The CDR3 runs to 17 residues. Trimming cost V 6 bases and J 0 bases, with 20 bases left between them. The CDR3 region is CASSPAGWGRNQETQYF. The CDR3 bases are TGTGCCAGCAGCCCGGCGGGGTGGGGAAGGAACCAAGAGACCCAGTACTTC.

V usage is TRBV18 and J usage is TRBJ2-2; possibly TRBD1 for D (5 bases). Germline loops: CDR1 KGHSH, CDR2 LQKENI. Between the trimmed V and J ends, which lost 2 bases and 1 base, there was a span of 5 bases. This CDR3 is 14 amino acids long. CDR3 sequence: CASSPTGNTGELFF. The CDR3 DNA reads TGTGCCAGCTCACCAACAGGGAACACCGGGGAGCTGTTTTTT. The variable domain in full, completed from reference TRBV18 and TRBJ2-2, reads NAGVMQNPRHLVRRRGQEARLRCSPMKGHSHVYWYRQLPEEGLKFMVYLQKENIIDESGMPKERFSAEFPKEGPSILRIQQVVRGDSAAYFCASSPTGNTGELFFGEGSRLTVL.

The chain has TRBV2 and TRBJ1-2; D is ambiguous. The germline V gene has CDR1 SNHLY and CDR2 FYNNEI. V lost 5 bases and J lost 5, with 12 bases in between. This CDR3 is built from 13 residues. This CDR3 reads CASSSDLIYGYTF. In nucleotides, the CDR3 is TGTGCCAGCAGTTCTGACTTAATTTATGGCTACACCTTC. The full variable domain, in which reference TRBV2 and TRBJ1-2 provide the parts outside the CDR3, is EPEVTQTPSHQVTQMGQEVILRCVPISNHLYFYWYRQILGQKVEFLVSFYNNEISEKSEIFDDQFSVERPDGSNFTLKIRSTKLEDSAMYFCASSSDLIYGYTFGSGTRLTVV.

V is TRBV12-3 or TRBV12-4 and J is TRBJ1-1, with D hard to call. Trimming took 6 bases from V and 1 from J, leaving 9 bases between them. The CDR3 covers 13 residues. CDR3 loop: CASRPQWNTEAFF. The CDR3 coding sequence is TGTGCCAGCAGGCCTCAGTGGAACACTGAAGCTTTCTTT.

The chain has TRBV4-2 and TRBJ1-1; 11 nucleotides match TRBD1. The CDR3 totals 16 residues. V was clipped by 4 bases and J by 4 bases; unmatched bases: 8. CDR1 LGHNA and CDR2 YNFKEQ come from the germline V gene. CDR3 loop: CASSRRTGGKGTEAFF. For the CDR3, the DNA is TGTGCCAGCAGCCGAAGGACAGGGGGCAAGGGCACTGAAGCTTTCTTT.

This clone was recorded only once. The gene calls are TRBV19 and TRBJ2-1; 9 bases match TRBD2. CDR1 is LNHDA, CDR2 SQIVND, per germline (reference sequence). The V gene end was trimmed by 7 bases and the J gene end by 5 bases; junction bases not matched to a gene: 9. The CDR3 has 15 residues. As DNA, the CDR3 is TGTGCCAGTACAACTGCTAGCGGGGCCAACAATGAGCAGTTCTTC. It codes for CASTTASGANNEQFF.

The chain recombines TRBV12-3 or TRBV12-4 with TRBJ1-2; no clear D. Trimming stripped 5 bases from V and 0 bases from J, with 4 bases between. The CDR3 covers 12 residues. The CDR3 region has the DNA TGTGCCAGCAGTCGTACTAACTATGGCTACACCTTC. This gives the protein CASSRTNYGYTF.

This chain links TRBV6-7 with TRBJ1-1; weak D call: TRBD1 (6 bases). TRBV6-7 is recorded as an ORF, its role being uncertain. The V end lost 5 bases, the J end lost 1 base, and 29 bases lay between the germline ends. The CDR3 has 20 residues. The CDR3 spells CASSTPPPGHRGNANTEAFF. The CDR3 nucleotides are TGTGCCAGCAGTACCCCACCCCCGGGACACCGGGGGAACGCGAACACTGAAGCTTTCTTT.

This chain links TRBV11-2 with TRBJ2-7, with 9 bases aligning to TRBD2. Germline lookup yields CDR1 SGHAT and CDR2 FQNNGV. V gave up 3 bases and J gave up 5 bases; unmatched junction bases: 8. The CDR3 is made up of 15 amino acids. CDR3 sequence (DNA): TGTGCCAGCAGCTTTAGCGGGGGCCCCGTCCACGAGCAGTACTTC. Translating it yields CASSFSGGPVHEQYF.

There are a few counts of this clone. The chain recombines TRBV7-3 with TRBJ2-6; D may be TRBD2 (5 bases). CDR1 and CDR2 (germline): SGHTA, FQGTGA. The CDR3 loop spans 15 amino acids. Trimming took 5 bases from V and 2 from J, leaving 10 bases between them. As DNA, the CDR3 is TGTGCCAGCAGCCCCTCGAGGGCTGGGGCCAACGTCCTGACTTTC. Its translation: CASSPSRAGANVLTF. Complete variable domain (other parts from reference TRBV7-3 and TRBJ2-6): GAGVSQTPSNKVTEKGKYVELRCDPISGHTALYWYRQSLGQGPEFLIYFQGTGAADDSGLPNDRFFAVRPEGSVSTLKIQRTERGDSAVYLCASSPSRAGANVLTFGAGSRLTVL.

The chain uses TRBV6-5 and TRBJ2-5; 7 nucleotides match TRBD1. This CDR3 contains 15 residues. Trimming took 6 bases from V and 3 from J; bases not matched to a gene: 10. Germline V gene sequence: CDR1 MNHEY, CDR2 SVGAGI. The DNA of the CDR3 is TGTGCCAGCAGCCGGCTCAGGGGGATTGAAGAGACCCAGTACTTC. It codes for CASSRLRGIEETQYF.

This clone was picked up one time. DNA for the CDR3: TGTGCCAGCAGGACCTACCGGGACAACTATGGCTACACCTTC. This sequence encodes CASRTYRDNYGYTF. J is TRBJ1-2 and V is TRBV2; TRBD1 might be the D (5 bases). The V and J ends lost 6 bases and 2 bases respectively, with 13 bases between them. Germline loops: CDR1 SNHLY, CDR2 FYNNEI. The CDR3 has 14 amino acids.

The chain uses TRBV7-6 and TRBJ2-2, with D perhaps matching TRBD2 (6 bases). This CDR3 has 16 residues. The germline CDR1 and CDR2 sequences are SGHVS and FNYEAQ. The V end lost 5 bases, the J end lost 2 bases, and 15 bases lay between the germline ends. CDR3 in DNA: TGTGCCAGCAGCCCCCGGGGAGGCTCCAACACCGGGGAGCTGTTTTTT. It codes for CASSPRGGSNTGELFF.

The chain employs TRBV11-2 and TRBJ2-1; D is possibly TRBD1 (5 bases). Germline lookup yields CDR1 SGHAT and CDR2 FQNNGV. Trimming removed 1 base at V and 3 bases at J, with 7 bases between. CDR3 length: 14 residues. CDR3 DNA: TGTGCCAGCAGCTTAGGGCAGGGCTACAATGAGCAGTTCTTC. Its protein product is CASSLGQGYNEQFF.

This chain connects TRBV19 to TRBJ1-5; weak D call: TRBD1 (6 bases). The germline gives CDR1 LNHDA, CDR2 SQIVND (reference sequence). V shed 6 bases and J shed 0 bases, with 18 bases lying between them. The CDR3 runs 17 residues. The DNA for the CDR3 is TGTGCCAGTAGAGTAGGACAGCCTACCCATAGCAATCAGCCCCAGCATTTT. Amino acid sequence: CASRVGQPTHSNQPQHF.

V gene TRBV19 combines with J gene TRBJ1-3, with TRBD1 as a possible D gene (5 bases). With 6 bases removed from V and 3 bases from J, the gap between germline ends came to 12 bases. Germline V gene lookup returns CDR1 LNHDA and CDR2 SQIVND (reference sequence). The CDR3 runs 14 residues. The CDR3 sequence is CASRNTGLGNTIYF. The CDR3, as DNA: TGTGCCAGTAGAAATACGGGACTTGGAAACACCATATATTTT. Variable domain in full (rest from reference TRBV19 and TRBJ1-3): DGGITQSPKYLFRKEGQNVTLSCEQNLNHDAMYWYRQDPGQGLRLIYYSQIVNDFQKGDIAEGYSVSREKKESFPLTVTSAQKNPTAFYLCASRNTGLGNTIYFGEGSWLTVV.

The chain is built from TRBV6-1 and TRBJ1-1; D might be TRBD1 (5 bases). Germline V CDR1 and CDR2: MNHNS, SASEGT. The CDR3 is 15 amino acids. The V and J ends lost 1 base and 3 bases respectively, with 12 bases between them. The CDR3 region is CASSEGFVGDTEAFF. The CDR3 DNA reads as TGTGCCAGCAGTGAAGGGTTTGTGGGGGACACTGAAGCTTTCTTT.

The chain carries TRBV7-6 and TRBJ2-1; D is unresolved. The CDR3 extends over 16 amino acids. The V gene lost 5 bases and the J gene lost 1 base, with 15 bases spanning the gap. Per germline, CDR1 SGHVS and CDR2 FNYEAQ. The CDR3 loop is CASSPQEFVSYNEQFF. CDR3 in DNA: TGTGCCAGCAGCCCTCAGGAATTTGTATCCTACAATGAGCAGTTCTTC.

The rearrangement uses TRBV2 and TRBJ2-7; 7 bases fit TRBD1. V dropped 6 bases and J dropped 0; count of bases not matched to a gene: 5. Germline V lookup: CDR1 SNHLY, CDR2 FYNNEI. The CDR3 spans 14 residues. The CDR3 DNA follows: TGTGCCAGCAGGTCACAGGGGACCTCCTACGAGCAGTACTTC. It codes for CASRSQGTSYEQYF.

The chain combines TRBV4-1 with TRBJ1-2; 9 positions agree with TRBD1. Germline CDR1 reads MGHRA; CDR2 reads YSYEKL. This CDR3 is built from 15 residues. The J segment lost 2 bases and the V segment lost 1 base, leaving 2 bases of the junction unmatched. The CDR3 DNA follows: TGCGCCAGCAGCCAAGCCGGACAGGGGAACTATGGCTACACCTTC. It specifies CASSQAGQGNYGYTF.

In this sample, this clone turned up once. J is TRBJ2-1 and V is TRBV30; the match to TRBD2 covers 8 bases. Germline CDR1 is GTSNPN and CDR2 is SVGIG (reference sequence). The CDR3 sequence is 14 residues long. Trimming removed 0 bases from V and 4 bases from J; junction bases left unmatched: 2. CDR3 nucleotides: TGTGCCTGGAGTGTGGCTAGCGGGTACAATGAGCAGTTCTTC. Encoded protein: CAWSVASGYNEQFF.

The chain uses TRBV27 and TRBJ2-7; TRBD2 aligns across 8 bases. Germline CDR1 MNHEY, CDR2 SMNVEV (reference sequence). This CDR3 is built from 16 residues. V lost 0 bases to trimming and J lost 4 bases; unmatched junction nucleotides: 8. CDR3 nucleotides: TGTGCCAGCAGTTTATCTTCCGGGACTAGGGGGTACGAGCAGTACTTC. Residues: CASSLSSGTRGYEQYF.

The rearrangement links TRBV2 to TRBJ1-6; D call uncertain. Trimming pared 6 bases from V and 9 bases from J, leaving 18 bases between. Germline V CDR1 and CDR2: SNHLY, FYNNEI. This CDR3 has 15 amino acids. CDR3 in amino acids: CASSAYAGVTSPLHF. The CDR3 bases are TGTGCCAGCAGCGCCTATGCGGGCGTGACTTCACCCCTCCACTTT.